The next 29 T cell receptor beta chains were all read from a single sample in a study of response to subunit inactivated influenza vaccine (dated by TCRdb to between 2017 and 2018). The library was built by means of RT-PCR. Instrument used: Illumina HiSeq 2500. TCRdb trimmed public reads at Q25 via fastp, called clones via MiXCR and kept in-frame beta chains. Rows with a matching CDR3 protein are joined into one entry that keeps the most common DNA and genes. The sample data list some 800,000 distinct CDR3 sequences, and about 20% of these were observed just once. More than 8.5% of the sample goes to the ten largest clones. This sample comprised PBMCs from blood, obtained about 5 days after vaccination. The receptor source for this set is a man aged 50 or older who received an inactivated influenza vaccine. Donor details come from another sample of the same person, matched by shared clones.

The chain carries TRBV10-3 and TRBJ1-5; D possibly corresponds to TRBD1 (5 bases). V was shortened by 10 bases and J by 3 bases, with 13 bases between the two germline ends. The germline V gene encodes CDR1 ENHRY and CDR2 SYGVKD. The CDR3 runs to 13 residues. Written as DNA, the CDR3 is TGTGCCAACCGGGACCACCTCAATCAGCCCCAGCATTTT. This codes for CANRDHLNQPQHF.

This clonotype was recorded a few times. The chain couples TRBV2 to TRBJ2-5; perhaps TRBD1 as D (5 bases). CDR3 length: 15 amino acids. The V gene lost 4 bases and the J gene lost 1 base, with 13 bases spanning the gap. Germline CDR1 is SNHLY and CDR2 is FYNNEI. In DNA form, the CDR3 reads TGTGCCAGCAGTGCGCGACAGATCAGCCAAGAGACCCAGTACTTC. Translated, it gives CASSARQISQETQYF.

This clonotype came up many times. The gene calls are TRBV12-3 or TRBV12-4 and TRBJ2-3; the D is unclear. The CDR3 is made up of 12 amino acids. V lost 6 bases and J 4 bases, leaving 8 bases between the germline ends. The CDR3 DNA reads TGTGCCAGCAGCTTAAGGGCAGATACGCAGTATTTT. Translation: CASSLRADTQYF.

The genes are TRBV5-1 and TRBJ2-1; a weak D match, TRBD2 (6 bases). The ends were cut back, 3 bases at V and 4 bases at J, with 14 bases in the middle. The CDR3 is 15 residues long. Germline V gene lookup returns CDR1 SGHRS and CDR2 YFSETQ. As DNA, the CDR3 is TGCGCCAGCAGCTCATCGGGACTGAATTACAATGAGCAGTTCTTC. Translated: CASSSSGLNYNEQFF.

This clonotype was seen only once. The chain carries TRBV20-1 and TRBJ2-3; 13 bases are shared with TRBD2. Trimming at V came to 6 bases and at J to 2 bases, leaving 5 bases not matched to a gene. The CDR3 is 15 residues long. Germline CDR1 reads DFQATT; CDR2 reads SNEGSKA (reference sequence). The chain's CDR3 is CSASGLAGSTDTQYF. The CDR3, as DNA: TGCAGTGCGTCGGGACTAGCGGGATCCACAGATACGCAGTATTTT.

The gene calls are TRBV7-9 and TRBJ1-2; TRBD1 might be the D (5 bases). The CDR3 sequence is 15 residues long. The germline CDR1 and CDR2 sequences are SEHNR and FQNEAQ (reference sequence). Trimming took 0 bases from V and 2 from J, leaving 10 bases between them. CDR3 amino acids: CASSLAGQANYGYTF. DNA of the CDR3: TGTGCCAGCAGCTTAGCGGGGCAGGCCAACTATGGCTACACCTTC.

V gene TRBV30 combines with J gene TRBJ2-3; D is ambiguous. This CDR3 spans 14 amino acids. Germline assignment: CDR1 GTSNPN and CDR2 SVGIG (reference sequence). V lost 3 bases and J lost 0, with 10 bases in between. The CDR3 reads CAWSAWVSTDTQYF. CDR3 nucleotides: TGTGCCTGGAGCGCTTGGGTCAGCACAGATACGCAGTATTTT.

The gene calls are TRBV7-6 and TRBJ2-7; D is uncertain. CDR3 length: 15 amino acids. Trimming cost V 5 bases and J 3 bases, with 17 bases left between them. Germline V gene sequence: CDR1 SGHVS, CDR2 FNYEAQ. The CDR3 sequence: CASSQSDRPFYEQYF. CDR3 DNA: TGTGCCAGCAGCCAAAGCGATCGACCTTTCTACGAGCAGTACTTC.

The CDR3 bases are TGCAGTGCTCCAAAACTCCGAAGACTAACGGATACGCAGTATTTT. It encodes CSAPKLRRLTDTQYF. This rearrangement joins TRBV20-1 to TRBJ2-3; possible D gene TRBD2, 5 bases. Looked up from germline, CDR1 is DFQATT and CDR2 is SNEGSKA (reference sequence). V lost 5 bases and J lost 6, with 21 bases in between. The CDR3 has 15 residues.

The chain employs TRBV14 and TRBJ2-3, with D perhaps TRBD2 (6 bases). The CDR3 consists of 16 residues. V lost 3 bases, J lost 2 bases, and 15 bases lay in between. Germline values: CDR1 SGHDN, CDR2 FVKESK. The CDR3 spells CASSHSGTHATDTQYF. The CDR3 DNA reads as TGTGCCAGCAGCCATTCCGGGACTCACGCCACAGATACGCAGTATTTT.

This clonotype appeared a single time. This chain links TRBV7-8 with TRBJ2-7, with 8 bases identical to TRBD1. The CDR3 runs to 13 residues. Germline V CDR1 and CDR2: SGHVS, FQNEAQ. Trimming took 5 bases from V and 11 from J; bases not matched to a gene: 11. The CDR3 DNA reads as TGTGCCAGCAGCAACGCGCCAGGGGGCACTAAGTACTTC. Translated, it gives CASSNAPGGTKYF.

V gene TRBV25-1 combines with J gene TRBJ2-7; TRBD1 aligns across 10 bases. The CDR3 loop spans 14 amino acids. The ends lost 5 bases at V and 4 bases at J; junction bases unmatched: 5. The germline CDR1 and CDR2 sequences are MGHDK and SYGVNS. CDR3 amino acids: CASSRGQGKYEQYF. The CDR3 bases are TGTGCCAGCAGTAGGGGACAGGGGAAATACGAGCAGTACTTC.

This chain connects TRBV12-3 or TRBV12-4 to TRBJ1-1, with D perhaps TRBD1 (6 bases). The CDR3 is 16 residues long. V was trimmed by 2 bases and J by 0 bases, leaving 13 bases between them. CDR3 residues: CASSLSRTVMNTEAFF. As DNA, the CDR3 is TGTGCCAGCAGTTTAAGCCGGACAGTCATGAACACTGAAGCTTTCTTT.

J is TRBJ2-7 and V is TRBV7-2, with 8 nucleotides matching TRBD2. V lost 3 bases and J lost 0; bases outside the gene matches: 7. Germline-derived CDR1 and CDR2 are SGHTA and FQGNSA. The CDR3 covers 16 residues. CDR3 in DNA: TGTGCCAGCAGCTTTACTAGCGGCACTATCTCCTACGAGCAGTACTTC. This codes for CASSFTSGTISYEQYF.

In its sample, this clonotype was seen many times. The chain combines TRBV20-1 with TRBJ2-7; D remains ambiguous. Germline lookup yields CDR1 DFQATT and CDR2 SNEGSKA (reference sequence). V was cut by 3 bases and J by 0 bases, with 9 bases left in between. The CDR3 covers 13 residues. Here the CDR3 reads CSARGPSSYEQYF. The DNA of the CDR3 is TGCAGTGCTAGGGGTCCGAGCTCCTACGAGCAGTACTTC.

The chain joins TRBV20-1 to TRBJ1-1; D is unresolved. V shed 6 bases and J shed 11 bases, with 16 bases lying between them. The germline V gene has CDR1 DFQATT and CDR2 SNEGSKA (reference sequence). This CDR3 has 11 amino acids. The CDR3 DNA is TGCAGTGCCAAAGACCCCGTGAAGGCTTTCTTT. It translates to CSAKDPVKAFF.

The chain is built from TRBV12-3 or TRBV12-4 and TRBJ2-1; possibly TRBD1 or TRBD2 for D (5 bases each). V lost 2 bases, J lost 3 bases, and 11 bases lay in between. The CDR3 loop spans 15 amino acids. The DNA of the CDR3 is TGTGCCAGCAGTTTACCAGGGACCAGCTACAATGAGCAGTTCTTC. Encoded protein: CASSLPGTSYNEQFF.

This clonotype was seen more than once but under ten times. The chain combines TRBV20-1 with TRBJ1-1; D is uncertain. Trimming pared 7 bases from V and 2 bases from J, leaving 8 bases between. CDR1 is DFQATT, CDR2 SNEGSKA, per germline (reference sequence). The CDR3 totals 11 residues. The chain's CDR3 is CSGVRNTEAFF. In DNA form, the CDR3 reads TGCAGTGGCGTAAGAAACACTGAAGCTTTCTTT.

This clonotype was detected only a few times. The chain employs TRBV20-1 and TRBJ2-1; D not certain. This CDR3 spans 11 amino acids. V lost 0 bases, J lost 9 bases, and 6 bases lay in between. Germline V CDR1 and CDR2: DFQATT, SNEGSKA (reference sequence). CDR3 sequence reads: CSARDNIEQFF. The CDR3 DNA is TGCAGTGCTAGAGATAATATTGAGCAGTTCTTC.

V is TRBV18 and J is TRBJ2-2; 10 nucleotides align to TRBD2. Trimming took 0 bases from V and 5 from J; bases not matched to a gene: 6. CDR1 is KGHSH and CDR2 is LQKENI in the germline V gene. This CDR3 contains 17 residues. The CDR3 reads CASSPPIAGGWTGELFF. CDR3 coding DNA: TGTGCCAGCTCACCACCGATAGCGGGAGGTTGGACCGGGGAGCTGTTTTTT.

V and J are TRBV29-1 and TRBJ1-1, with D possibly being TRBD1 (5 bases). This CDR3 region has 12 residues. Trimming left V 7 bases short and J 1 base short, with 10 bases between. Germline V CDR1 and CDR2: SQVTM, ANQGSEA. The DNA for the CDR3 is TGCAGCGCGGGACGTCAGAACACTGAAGCTTTCTTT. Encoded protein: CSAGRQNTEAFF. Together with reference TRBV29-1 and TRBJ1-1, the CDR3 gives the full variable domain: SAVISQKPSRDICQRGTSLTIQCQVDSQVTMMFWYRQQPGQSLTLIATANQGSEATYESGFVIDKFPISRPNLTFSTLTVSNMSPEDSSIYLCSAGRQNTEAFFGQGTRLTVV.

This clonotype came up a few times. The chain carries TRBV12-3 or TRBV12-4 and TRBJ2-1, with TRBD2 matching over 10 bases. V lost 7 bases and J lost 4; bases outside the gene matches: 7. CDR3 length equals 15 residues. CDR3 bases: TGTGCCAGCACCCTTAGCGGGGGGCGATACAATGAGCAGTTCTTC. Amino acids: CASTLSGGRYNEQFF.

In this sample, this clonotype turned up many times. The V and J genes are TRBV5-1 and TRBJ2-3; D call uncertain. Germline lookup yields CDR1 SGHRS and CDR2 YFSETQ. The CDR3 runs 14 residues. V lost 2 bases and J 2 bases, leaving 9 bases between the germline ends. The CDR3 sequence: CASSFYEVTDTQYF. For the CDR3, the DNA is TGCGCCAGCAGCTTTTACGAGGTCACAGATACGCAGTATTTT.

This clonotype was seen at least ten times. The V gene is TRBV18, the J gene TRBJ1-1, with D unresolved. The V gene's germline CDR1 is KGHSH and CDR2 LQKENI. With 0 bases removed from V and 3 bases from J, the gap between germline ends came to 11 bases. This CDR3 spans 15 amino acids. In DNA form, the CDR3 reads TGTGCCAGCTCACCACCGGGGTGGGGAGACACTGAAGCTTTCTTT. The encoded protein is CASSPPGWGDTEAFF.

The chain uses TRBV19 and TRBJ2-7; 9 nucleotides align to TRBD1. Germline V gene sequence: CDR1 LNHDA, CDR2 SQIVND (reference sequence). CDR3 length: 15 amino acids. V was pared by 6 bases and J by 5 bases, with 11 bases of the junction left unmatched. DNA for the CDR3: TGTGCCAGTAGACAACCGGGACAGGGCTTTAACGAGCAGTACTTC. Its translation: CASRQPGQGFNEQYF.

There are a few counts of this clonotype. This rearrangement joins TRBV7-2 to TRBJ2-1; tentatively, D is TRBD2 (5 bases). This CDR3 is 16 amino acids long. V lost 4 bases and J lost 4, with 17 bases in between. Germline V gives CDR1 SGHTA, CDR2 FQGNSA. CDR3 region: CASSSRHGLNYNEQFF. CDR3 sequence (DNA): TGTGCCAGCAGCTCCCGACACGGACTGAATTACAATGAGCAGTTCTTC.

This clonotype was detected a few times. The chain employs TRBV29-1 and TRBJ1-2, with D hard to call. V was pared by 4 bases and J by 13 bases, with 19 bases between. The CDR3 spans 12 residues. CDR1 is SQVTM and CDR2 is ANQGSEA in the germline V gene. The CDR3 DNA is TGCAGCGTTGTAGAGACGGGGAGGCTAGGCACCTTC. This gives the protein CSVVETGRLGTF.

J is TRBJ1-5 and V is TRBV12-3 or TRBV12-4, with TRBD1 identical over 9 bases. V gave up 3 bases and J gave up 3 bases; unmatched junction bases: 3. The CDR3 contains 15 residues. The CDR3 nucleotides are TGTGCCAGCAGTTTCACAGGGGGCTCCAATCAGCCCCAGCATTTT. It encodes CASSFTGGSNQPQHF.

The chain combines TRBV5-5 with TRBJ2-5; D gene ambiguous. CDR3 length: 9 residues. Germline V gene sequence: CDR1 SGHKS, CDR2 YYEKEE (reference sequence). The CDR3: CAVTETQYF. The CDR3 DNA reads TGTGCAGTTACGGAGACCCAGTACTTC.